A selection of T cell receptor beta chains follows, all from one sample in a study of identical twins. MiXCR, applied by TCRdb to the 5' RACE reads, yields one record per CDR3 protein. The sample lists some 1,700,000 distinct CDR3 sequences; about 32% were seen once. The source material was cord blood. These receptors were collected from a newborn girl in good health. Both conserved end residues are part of each CDR3. A D gene is named only where the DNA matches it firmly. Only part of the rows carry a size: once, few, many, or a class if the clone is expanded.

clone_size	v_call	d_call	j_call	cdr3_nt	cdr3_aa
.	TRBV20-1	.	TRBJ2-3	TGCAGTGCTATAAAGACGTATACGCAGTATTTT	CSAIKTYTQYF
.	TRBV20-1	.	TRBJ2-7	TGCAGTGCTAGATACCAGGACCCCTACGAGCAGTACTTC	CSARYQDPYEQYF
.	TRBV4-2	.	TRBJ2-1	TGTGCCAGCAGCCCCGGGACCTTACGAGGCAATGAGCAGTTCTTC	CASSPGTLRGNEQFF
.	TRBV7-8	TRBD1	TRBJ1-1	TGTGCCAGCAGCTTAGAGGGTGGGACAGGGCGAACAGCTTTCTTT	CASSLEGGTGRTAFF
many	TRBV5-1	.	TRBJ2-3	TGTGCCAGCAGCTTAGTTGGGGGTATCACAGATACGCAGTATTTT	CASSLVGGITDTQYF
.	TRBV10-3	TRBD1	TRBJ2-3	TGTGCCATCGGAAAGGACAGGACAGATACGCAGTATTTT	CAIGKDRTDTQYF
few	TRBV20-1	.	TRBJ2-5	TGCAGTGCTAGTTTTCCACAAGAGACCCAGTACTTC	CSASFPQETQYF
.	TRBV3-1	.	TRBJ2-1	TGTGCCAGCAGCCCCCTGACGGGAGCCTACAATGAGCAGTTCTTC	CASSPLTGAYNEQFF
few	TRBV11-1	TRBD2	TRBJ2-7	TGTGCCAGCAGCTTATCCTCTAGCGGGAGAAACGAGCAGTACTTC	CASSLSSSGRNEQYF
few	TRBV5-6	.	TRBJ2-1	TGTGCCAGCAGCTTGTTCGTAGCTTACAATGAGCAGTTCTTC	CASSLFVAYNEQFF
.	TRBV20-1	TRBD1	TRBJ1-2	TGCAGTGCCGAGACAGGGTTGTATGGCTACACCTTC	CSAETGLYGYTF
.	TRBV6-1	TRBD1	TRBJ2-3	TGTGCCAGCAGTGACAGGGGGTATGTCCCAGATACGCAGTATTTT	CASSDRGYVPDTQYF
.	TRBV10-3	.	TRBJ1-1	TGTGCCATCAGAGGGGGCACTGAAGCTTTCTTT	CAIRGGTEAFF
.	TRBV7-2	.	TRBJ1-5	TGTGCCAGCAGCTTAGCAGGAGGGCAACAGCCCCAGCATTTT	CASSLAGGQQPQHF
.	TRBV5-5	TRBD1	TRBJ2-7	TGTGCCAGCAGCTCCCTCGACAGGGGGCAGTACGAGCAGTACTTC	CASSSLDRGQYEQYF
.	TRBV27	.	TRBJ2-7	TGTGCCAGCAGTTTATCTGCATTCCGCAATGAGCAGTACTTC	CASSLSAFRNEQYF
few	TRBV25-1	.	TRBJ2-1	TGTGCCAGCAGTGAATCGGCAGGGCGGATAGAGGAGCAGTTCTTC	CASSESAGRIEEQFF
.	TRBV7-3	.	TRBJ2-3	TGTGCCAGCAGCTTAACGGCTACCCGCACAGATACGCAGTATTTT	CASSLTATRTDTQYF
.	TRBV12-3/TRBV12-4	.	TRBJ1-6	TGTGCCAGCAGTTTTTCGGCAGGTTCTAATTCACCCCTCCACTTT	CASSFSAGSNSPLHF
few	TRBV27	TRBD1	TRBJ2-7	TGTGCCAGCAGATTGACAGGGGGCCACGAGCAGTACTTC	CASRLTGGHEQYF
.	TRBV20-1	TRBD1	TRBJ1-5	TGCAGTGCTCCCGGACAGGGGGCCCTAAAGAGCAATCAGCCCCAGCATTTT	CSAPGQGALKSNQPQHF
many	TRBV4-2	.	TRBJ2-4	TGTGCCAGCAGCCAAGATGTGGCGCTAGCCAAAAACATTCAGTACTTC	CASSQDVALAKNIQYF
.	TRBV2	TRBD1	TRBJ1-2	TGTGCCAGCGGAGGAACAGGGGCCGTAATCTATGGCTACACCTTC	CASGGTGAVIYGYTF
few	TRBV6-5	TRBD1	TRBJ1-6	TGTGCCAGCAGTTACTCGAGAAACCCGGGACAGAAGAGCTCCTATAATTCACCCCTCCACTTT	CASSYSRNPGQKSSYNSPLHF
.	TRBV20-1	TRBD2	TRBJ2-4	TGCAGTGCTAGGAAGGCTAGCGGGGGACCAGAAAACATTCAGTACTTC	CSARKASGGPENIQYF
few	TRBV5-1	TRBD1	TRBJ1-1	TGCGCCAGCAGCTTGGCCGAGACAGGGGGCACTGAAGCTTTCTTT	CASSLAETGGTEAFF
.	TRBV25-1	.	TRBJ1-4	TGTGCCAGCAGTACACGACGGACAACTAATGAAAAACTGTTTTTT	CASSTRRTTNEKLFF
few	TRBV20-1	TRBD1	TRBJ2-5	TGCAGTGCTAGAGATGGGTACAGGGGGCTGAGGGAGACCCAGTACTTC	CSARDGYRGLRETQYF
many	TRBV5-1	.	TRBJ1-2	TGCGCCAGCAGCCGACAGGCAGGCTATGGCTACACCTTC	CASSRQAGYGYTF
.	TRBV19	.	TRBJ2-1	TGTGCCAGTAGTATAGTCTACGGCAGGGATCTCCCCAATGAGCAGTTCTTC	CASSIVYGRDLPNEQFF
.	TRBV20-1	.	TRBJ2-7	TGCAGTGCTGGGGAGTTCTACGAGCAGTACTTC	CSAGEFYEQYF
.	TRBV7-2	.	TRBJ2-6	TGTGCCAGCAGCCCCCGCACCGCCGGGGCCAACGTCCTGACTTTC	CASSPRTAGANVLTF
.	TRBV7-8	.	TRBJ2-1	TGTGCCAGCAGCCCTAAGGGAGCGAGTGAGCAGTTCTTC	CASSPKGASEQFF
few	TRBV10-3	.	TRBJ2-5	TGTGCCATCAGCCTACTAGGGGAGACCCAGTACTTC	CAISLLGETQYF
.	TRBV4-2	TRBD2	TRBJ2-1	TGTGCCAGCAGCCAAGGCAGTCGATTGGGACTAGCGGGGGGGAAAGGGCAATACAATGAGCAGTTCTTC	CASSQGSRLGLAGGKGQYNEQFF
once	TRBV7-2	.	TRBJ1-3	TGTGCCAGCAGCTTAGGCGGGGCGATCTCTGGAAACACCATATATTTT	CASSLGGAISGNTIYF
.	TRBV19	.	TRBJ2-7	TGTGCCAGTAGTATAGTAAGGACCCCGCCTGACGAGCAGTACTTC	CASSIVRTPPDEQYF
.	TRBV4-1	.	TRBJ2-1	TGCGCCAGCAGCCAAGATCTACGGTTGAGCTCCTACAATGAGCAGTTCTTC	CASSQDLRLSSYNEQFF
few	TRBV28	.	TRBJ2-5	TGTGCCAGCAGTTTCGCTGGGAAAGAGACCCAGTACTTC	CASSFAGKETQYF
many	TRBV13	.	TRBJ2-7	TGTGCCAGCAGCTTAGGAGTCAGTTTCTACTACGAGCAGTACTTC	CASSLGVSFYYEQYF
.	TRBV9	TRBD1	TRBJ1-2	TGTGCCAGCAGCGTTACGGGACAGGGGGTAAATGGCTACACCTTC	CASSVTGQGVNGYTF
few	TRBV4-2	.	TRBJ1-2	TGTGCCAGCAGCCCTGTCGGCAGGCCCATTTATGGCTACACCTTC	CASSPVGRPIYGYTF
few	TRBV7-9	TRBD1	TRBJ2-1	TGTGCCAGCAGCTTAGTGGACAGGTTCCACAATGAGCAGTTCTTC	CASSLVDRFHNEQFF
few	TRBV20-1	TRBD1	TRBJ2-7	TGCAGTGCTTCGGACCCCGGGACAGCTACCTACGAGCGGTACTTC	CSASDPGTATYERYF
.	TRBV7-2	.	TRBJ2-5	TGTGCCAGCAGCTTAGATACCCAGACAGCGGGTAGGGAGACCCAGTACTTC	CASSLDTQTAGRETQYF
few	TRBV20-1	.	TRBJ2-5	TGCAGTGCTAGAGCGGGGGCGCAAGAGACCCAGTACTTC	CSARAGAQETQYF